The 14 T cell receptor beta chains listed next were all sequenced from one sample in a study of regulatory T cells in long-lasting Graves disease. Documented time point: newly diagnosed GD, antithyroid drugs for less than 3 months. Preparation of the TCR library used RNA extracted from PBMCs. Arm-PCR of CDR3 regions and iRepertoire HTBI primers were used to build TCR beta libraries. TCRdb analysed the multiplex PCR reads with MiXCR anew, one entry per CDR3 protein. This sample has 400,000 to 450,000 distinct CDR3 sequences, with approximately 16% found just once. These records were also assigned to another study, of T cells in Graves' hyperthyroidism and ophthalmopathy.

Here the sequenced sample was peripheral blood mononuclear cells (PBMCs), taken at new diagnosis, from a patient treated with antithyroid drugs. These receptors were taken from a woman aged 25-40 years with Graves disease.

The chain has TRBV27 and TRBJ2-7; D remains unclear. V was cut by 5 bases and J by 3 bases, with 11 bases left in between. The length of the CDR3 is 13 residues. CDR1 and CDR2 (germline): MNHEY, SMNVEV (reference sequence). The CDR3 coding sequence is TGTGCCAGCAGTCCCCGTGGGTTCTACGAGCAGTACTTC. Its translation is CASSPRGFYEQYF.

This clonotype was found many times. CDR3 amino acids: CASSLREDGYTF. The CDR3 region has the DNA TGCGCCAGCAGCTTACGGGAGGATGGCTACACCTTC. The rearrangement links TRBV5-1 to TRBJ1-2; D call uncertain. CDR3 length: 12 amino acids. V lost 2 bases, J lost 6 bases, and 8 bases lay in between. Germline V gene lookup returns CDR1 SGHRS and CDR2 YFSETQ.

In its sample, this clonotype was seen a few times. CDR3 nucleotide sequence: TGTGCCAGTAGTTTGATATTACTGACGGTAAACACCGGGGAGCTGTTTTTT. It codes for CASSLILLTVNTGELFF. The chain is built from TRBV19 and TRBJ2-2, with unresolved D. Germline assignment: CDR1 LNHDA and CDR2 SQIVND (reference sequence). V was trimmed by 5 bases and J by 2 bases, leaving 18 bases between them. The CDR3 runs 17 residues.

V is TRBV7-9 and J is TRBJ2-4, with 7 bases matching TRBD2. V shed 8 bases and J 0 bases; nucleotides not matched to a gene: 1. CDR3 length: 13 residues. Germline CDR1 reads SEHNR; CDR2 reads FQNEAQ (reference sequence). The CDR3 region is CASAGVAKNIQYF. The CDR3, as DNA: TGTGCCAGCGCGGGGGTAGCCAAAAACATTCAGTACTTC.

The sample holds many counts of this clonotype. The chain combines TRBV28 with TRBJ1-5; D remains unclear. This CDR3 contains 14 residues. The V and J ends lost 1 base and 2 bases respectively, with 6 bases between them. Germline lookup yields CDR1 MDHEN and CDR2 SYDVKM. This CDR3 is CASSLFGGNQPQHF. The CDR3 DNA sequence: TGTGCCAGCAGTTTATTTGGAGGCAATCAGCCCCAGCATTTT.

The rearrangement uses TRBV10-3 and TRBJ2-1; TRBD2 matches 12 bases. The germline V gene encodes CDR1 ENHRY and CDR2 SYGVKD. This CDR3 is built from 19 residues. After removal of 0 bases from V and 0 bases from J, the junction contained 6 bases not matched to a gene. The CDR3 protein is CAISESGLAGTGSYNEQFF. The CDR3 DNA sequence: TGTGCCATCAGTGAGTCCGGACTAGCGGGAACAGGCTCCTACAATGAGCAGTTCTTC.

This clonotype showed up many times. CDR3 loop: CASRGEDSMNTEAFF. The CDR3 nucleotides read TGTGCCAGCAGGGGAGAGGACTCGATGAACACTGAAGCTTTCTTT. V is TRBV2 and J is TRBJ1-1; D unresolved. This CDR3 has 15 residues. V gave up 6 bases and J gave up 0 bases, with 14 bases separating them. Germline loops: CDR1 SNHLY, CDR2 FYNNEI.

Many counts were recorded for this clonotype. This chain joins TRBV7-2 and TRBJ2-3; D is possibly TRBD1 (5 bases). CDR1 and CDR2 (germline): SGHTA, FQGNSA. V was cut by 2 bases and J by 4 bases, with 10 bases left in between. CDR3 size: 14 residues. The CDR3 bases are TGTGCCAGCAGCTTAACAGGCGGATCAGATACGCAGTATTTT. Translation: CASSLTGGSDTQYF.

This clonotype was observed a few times. The chain has TRBV6-5 and TRBJ2-5; tentatively, D is TRBD1 or TRBD2 (5 bases each). V was shortened by 2 bases and J by 9 bases, with 19 bases between the two germline ends. Germline CDR1 reads MNHEY; CDR2 reads SVGAGI. This CDR3 region has 15 residues. The CDR3 region is CASSYGFGAGRAQYF. CDR3 sequence (DNA): TGTGCCAGCAGTTACGGGTTCGGGGCAGGTAGGGCCCAGTACTTC.

This clonotype was recorded many times. This chain connects TRBV6-1 to TRBJ1-2, with 7 bases that match TRBD1. V trimming: 6 bases; J trimming: 3 bases; junction bases outside the gene matches: 13. Looked up from germline, CDR1 is MNHNS and CDR2 is SASEGT. The CDR3 has 16 amino acids. The CDR3 spells CASRHNTGVPHYGYTF. In nucleotides, the CDR3 is TGTGCCAGCAGACATAACACAGGGGTGCCGCACTATGGCTACACCTTC.

This clonotype was seen many times. The rearrangement links TRBV11-2 to TRBJ1-3; 9 nucleotides align to TRBD1. The V segment lost 1 base and the J segment 7 bases; nucleotides outside the gene matches: 11. The CDR3 length is 17 residues. Germline V gives CDR1 SGHAT, CDR2 FQNNGV. As DNA, the CDR3 is TGTGCCAGCAGCTTAGTTACGGGACAGGGTGTCTGGAACACCATATATTTT. Amino acid sequence: CASSLVTGQGVWNTIYF. Together with reference TRBV11-2 and TRBJ1-3, the CDR3 gives the full variable domain: EAGVAQSPRYKIIEKRQSVAFWCNPISGHATLYWYQQILGQGPKLLIQFQNNGVVDDSQLPKDRFSAERLKGVDSTLKIQPAKLEDSAVYLCASSLVTGQGVWNTIYFGEGSWLTVV.

The chain joins TRBV7-8 to TRBJ2-7; either TRBD1 or TRBD2 may supply D (5 bases each). Trimming shortened V by 3 bases and J by 3 bases, and 21 bases separated the two germline ends. CDR3 length: 17 residues. Germline V CDR1 and CDR2: SGHVS, FQNEAQ. CDR3 coding DNA: TGTGCCAGCAGCTTTTTCGGGAAGGGTGATAGGGGCTACGAGCAGTACTTC. Encoded protein: CASSFFGKGDRGYEQYF.

This rearrangement joins TRBV4-2 to TRBJ2-3; TRBD2 matches at 8 bases. V dropped 2 bases and J dropped 5; count of bases not matched to a gene: 15. The CDR3 is made up of 18 amino acids. Germline CDR1 and CDR2: LGHNA and YNFKEQ. The chain's CDR3 is CASSQLGTGGPGKDTQYF. CDR3 DNA sequence: TGTGCCAGCAGCCAACTCGGGACGGGAGGGCCGGGGAAAGATACGCAGTATTTT.

This clonotype appeared many times. The V gene is TRBV18, the J gene TRBJ2-5; D remains ambiguous. Per germline, CDR1 KGHSH and CDR2 LQKENI. Trimming cost V 3 bases and J 2 bases, with 7 bases left between them. This CDR3 is 13 amino acids long. The CDR3 sequence: CASSPAPQETQYF. The CDR3 bases are TGTGCCAGCTCACCCGCCCCACAAGAGACCCAGTACTTC.